These 14 T cell receptor beta chains share one sample of origin, sequenced in a study of T cell changes during pregnancy in multiple sclerosis. The protocol was immunoSEQ multiplex PCR, while the TCRdb copy is restricted to in-frame clones and leaves out a portion. The sample shows tens of thousands of clones, over 90% of them seen only once. The sample here was CD4+ T cells from peripheral blood mononuclear cells, taken in the second trimester of pregnancy. The receptors here all came from a female donor with multiple sclerosis, enrolled in a pregnancy study.

This chain joins TRBV19 and TRBJ2-3, with TRBD1 matching over 11 bases. Germline assignment: CDR1 LNHDA and CDR2 SQIVND (reference sequence). The CDR3 consists of 18 residues. J was trimmed by 2 bases and V by 4 bases; bases with no gene match: 11. The CDR3 bases are TGTGCCAGTAGTAGCCGGGGGACAGGGGGTTTCCCCACAGATACGCAGTATTTT. Amino acids: CASSSRGTGGFPTDTQYF.

This clone has more than one count but fewer than ten. The V gene is TRBV21-1, the J gene TRBJ1-5; the table names TRBD1, a call not compared with the DNA. TRBV21-1 is a recognized pseudogene. This CDR3 contains 14 residues. DNA for the CDR3: TGTGCCAGCCCCAGGGAAAAAGGCAATCAGCCCCAGCATTTT. Its translation is CASPREKGNQPQHF.

This clone is a singleton in its sample. The gene calls are TRBV5-1 and TRBJ2-5, with D hard to call. CDR3 length: 14 amino acids. The V gene's germline CDR1 is SGHRS and CDR2 YFSETQ. The V gene lost 0 bases and the J gene lost 2 bases, with 8 bases spanning the gap. In DNA, the CDR3 is TGCGCCAGCAGCTTGGTCTTCGAGCAAGAGACCCAGTACTTC. Its translation is CASSLVFEQETQYF.

This clone was counted a single time. This chain connects TRBV7-6 to TRBJ2-3; 7 nucleotides agree with TRBD2. The CDR3 is made up of 15 amino acids. Trimming removed 5 bases from V and 2 bases from J; junction bases left unmatched: 7. From germline, CDR1 is SGHVS and CDR2 FNYEAQ. The CDR3 protein is CASSPSGALTDTQYF. The DNA for the CDR3 is TGTGCCAGCAGCCCGAGCGGGGCCCTCACAGATACGCAGTATTTT.

The J gene is TRBJ1-2, the V gene TRBV7-9; D not resolved. The germline gives CDR1 SEHNR, CDR2 FQNEAQ (reference sequence). The CDR3 runs 15 residues. V lost 5 bases and J lost 4, with 17 bases in between. The CDR3 bases are TGTGCCAGCAGCCCAAGTCGAGGGATCCCCTATGGCTACACCTTC. It yields the protein CASSPSRGIPYGYTF.

V and J are TRBV19 and TRBJ1-2; D call uncertain. CDR3 length: 13 residues. The V gene lost 3 bases and the J gene lost 6 bases, with 11 bases spanning the gap. Germline CDR1 reads LNHDA; CDR2 reads SQIVND (reference sequence). The CDR3 region is CASSITLRNGYTF. In nucleotides, the CDR3 is TGTGCCAGTAGTATTACGTTGAGGAATGGCTACACCTTC. Drawing the rest from reference TRBV19 and TRBJ1-2, the complete variable domain is DGGITQSPKYLFRKEGQNVTLSCEQNLNHDAMYWYRQDPGQGLRLIYYSQIVNDFQKGDIAEGYSVSREKKESFPLTVTSAQKNPTAFYLCASSITLRNGYTFGSGTRLTVV.

The CDR3 DNA sequence: TGTGCCAGCAGCTCACAAGAGACCCAGTACTTC. Translated: CASSSQETQYF. V usage is TRBV7-6 and J usage is TRBJ2-5; D remains ambiguous. Germline assignment: CDR1 SGHVS and CDR2 FNYEAQ. Deletions cut 4 bases from V and 2 bases from J, with 2 bases between. There are 11 residues in the CDR3.

The rearrangement joins TRBV5-4 to TRBJ2-7; no clear D. CDR3 size: 13 residues. V lost 0 bases and J 1 base, leaving 5 bases between the germline ends. Looked up from germline, CDR1 is SGHNT and CDR2 is YYREEE (reference sequence). CDR3 in amino acids: CASSLDTSYEQYF. CDR3 sequence (DNA): TGTGCCAGCAGCTTGGATACATCCTACGAGCAGTACTTC.

This sequence joins TRBV10-2 and TRBJ2-1, with TRBD1 matching over 11 bases. V dropped 6 bases and J dropped 0; count of bases not matched to a gene: 1. The CDR3 contains 15 residues. Germline V gives CDR1 WSHSY, CDR2 SAAADI. The CDR3 DNA sequence: TGCGCCAGCAGGGGGACAGGGGGCTCCTACAATGAGCAGTTCTTC. This encodes CASRGTGGSYNEQFF.

V gene TRBV7-3 combines with J gene TRBJ2-1; D ambiguous. The germline CDR1 and CDR2 sequences are SGHTA and FQGTGA. The CDR3 runs 13 residues. Trimming pared 1 base from V and 5 bases from J, leaving 6 bases between. CDR3 loop: CASSLNTDNEQFF. CDR3 nucleotide sequence: TGTGCCAGCAGCTTAAATACGGACAATGAGCAGTTCTTC.

The chain joins TRBV7-3 to TRBJ1-2, with D maybe TRBD1 (5 bases). The CDR3 is 13 residues long. V lost 5 bases to trimming and J lost 3 bases, with 10 bases between them. Germline V gene lookup returns CDR1 SGHTA and CDR2 FQGTGA. The DNA of the CDR3 is TGTGCCAGCAGCCTTGACAGAGACTATGGCTACACCTTC. Amino acid sequence: CASSLDRDYGYTF.

The gene calls are TRBV27 and TRBJ2-5; 8 nucleotides match TRBD1. The germline V gene encodes CDR1 MNHEY and CDR2 SMNVEV (reference sequence). V shed 5 bases and J 5 bases; nucleotides not matched to a gene: 10. The CDR3 is 15 residues long. CDR3 in amino acids: CASSQRQGRMETQYF. CDR3 DNA sequence: TGTGCCAGCAGTCAAAGACAGGGGAGAATGGAGACCCAGTACTTC.

The rearrangement uses TRBV4-3 and TRBJ2-3; D is perhaps TRBD2 (6 bases). This CDR3 spans 15 amino acids. V was shortened by 3 bases and J by 0 bases, with 10 bases between the two germline ends. The germline V gene encodes CDR1 LGHNA and CDR2 YSLEER. For the CDR3, the DNA is TGCGCCAGCAGCCACGGAGGGGATAGCACAGATACGCAGTATTTT. Its translation is CASSHGGDSTDTQYF.

Only one count was recorded for this clone. The chain combines TRBV2 with TRBJ1-1; no firm D call. Trimming removed 1 base from V and 0 bases from J, with 6 bases in between. Germline V CDR1 and CDR2: SNHLY, FYNNEI. The CDR3 runs 14 residues. CDR3 in amino acids: CASSEGRVNTEAFF. As DNA, the CDR3 is TGTGCCAGCAGTGAAGGGAGGGTGAACACTGAAGCTTTCTTT.